A selection of T cell receptor beta chains follows, all from one sample in a study of blood T cell repertoires in COVID-19. Sequencing was performed with immunoSEQ multiplex PCR; in TCRdb, only in-frame clones are kept and a portion is missing. The sample includes 84,000 or so clones, roughly four fifths of them seen just once. Sequenced material: peripheral blood. The receptors come from a human donor in a cohort sampled during active COVID-19. CDR3s include the opening cysteine and the closing phenylalanine or tryptophan. D genes are given only for firm matches. The listing skips clone size in some rows; elsewhere it reads once, few, many or a size class.

j_call,v_call,d_call,clone_size,cdr3_nt,cdr3_aa
TRBJ1-5,TRBV7-9,-,-,TGTGCCAGCAGCTTAAGCACAGGGAGGGATAGCAATCAGCCCCAGCATTTT,CASSLSTGRDSNQPQHF
TRBJ1-6,TRBV5-8,-,few,TGTGCCAGCAGCTTGGATGGCAGTTCACCCCTCCACTTT,CASSLDGSSPLHF
TRBJ2-3,TRBV5-1,TRBD2,-,TGCGCCAGCAGCTTGGCGTCAGCTCTAGCGGACAGCACAGATACGCAGTATTTT,CASSLASALADSTDTQYF
TRBJ1-1,TRBV6-2/TRBV6-3,-,once,TGTGCCAGCAGTTATATGTTGGGGGGCACTGAAGCTTTCTTT,CASSYMLGGTEAFF
TRBJ1-2,TRBV24-1,TRBD1,-,TGTGCCACCAGTGCCACAGAGACAGGGTCTAGTGGGAAATATGGCTACACCTTC,CATSATETGSSGKYGYTF
TRBJ2-5,TRBV4-1,-,-,TGCGCCAGCAGCCAAGATTTAACTAACCAAGAGACCCAGTACTTC,CASSQDLTNQETQYF
TRBJ2-2,TRBV11-3,-,-,TGTGCCAGCAGCTTAGATCGTGCCGGGGAGCTGTTTTTT,CASSLDRAGELFF
TRBJ1-3,TRBV11-2,-,-,TGTGCCAGCAGCGGGGGGGGTATGGGTTCGAACACCATATATTTT,CASSGGGMGSNTIYF
TRBJ1-1,TRBV5-5,TRBD1,-,TGTGCCAGCAGCCCCGAGGGGGCCCCGAACACTGAAGCTTTCTTT,CASSPEGAPNTEAFF
TRBJ1-1,TRBV5-1,TRBD1,-,TGCGCCAGCAGCCAGGGGGTGACGACTGAAGCTTTCTTT,CASSQGVTTEAFF
TRBJ2-1,TRBV28,TRBD1,-,TGTGCCAGCAGAACCGGGACAGGGACATCGGAGCAGTTCTTC,CASRTGTGTSEQFF
TRBJ1-3,TRBV5-1,-,once,TGCGCCAGCAGCCTGGGACAAGCCTCTGGAAACACCATATATTTT,CASSLGQASGNTIYF
TRBJ1-1,TRBV30,-,-,TGTGCCGGCCGATCTTATGGGGCAGGTGAAGCTTTCTTT,CAGRSYGAGEAFF
TRBJ1-2,TRBV29-1,-,-,TGCAGCGTTACACAGGGAAGCTATGGCTACACCTTC,CSVTQGSYGYTF
TRBJ2-7,TRBV5-1,-,-,TGCGCCAGCAGACCCGAATCGACAGGAGCCAGGGGCGAGCAGTACTTC,CASRPESTGARGEQYF
TRBJ1-6,TRBV27,-,-,TGTGCCAGCAGTTTCGTTACGCGGGGGGATTCACCCCTCCACTTT,CASSFVTRGDSPLHF
TRBJ1-1,TRBV18,-,-,TGTGCCAGCTCACTACAGGGTGGGGCGCGAACTGAAGCTTTCTTT,CASSLQGGARTEAFF
TRBJ2-5,TRBV27,-,-,TGTGCCAGCAGTTTTATGGGGGGGCGAGAGACCCAGTACTTC,CASSFMGGRETQYF
TRBJ2-1,TRBV28,-,-,TGTGCCAGCAGGAGGCTTACCTACAATGAGCAGTTCTTC,CASRRLTYNEQFF
TRBJ2-1,TRBV4-1,-,-,TGCGCCAGCAGCCAAGTGGGCCTCAATGAGCAGTTCTTC,CASSQVGLNEQFF
TRBJ1-5,TRBV6-5,-,-,TGTGCCAGCAGTTACGGGGGGTTTCAGCCCCAGCATTTT,CASSYGGFQPQHF
TRBJ2-2,TRBV18,-,-,TGTGCCAGCTCACCAAGGACTATCCTCAGTGGGGAGCTGTTTTTT,CASSPRTILSGELFF
TRBJ1-1,TRBV7-9,TRBD1,-,TGTGCCAGCAGCCCCCGGGACAGGGTGAGAAACACTGAAGCTTTCTTT,CASSPRDRVRNTEAFF
TRBJ1-6,TRBV27,-,-,TGTGCCAGCAGTCCGAACGGGGGGTTTAATTCACCCCTCCACTTT,CASSPNGGFNSPLHF
TRBJ2-1,TRBV7-2,TRBD1,-,TGTGCCAGCAGCCACAGGGGTACCTACAATGAGCAGTTCTTC,CASSHRGTYNEQFF
TRBJ2-7,TRBV5-1,TRBD2,-,TGCGCCAGCAGCTTGTCTCTAGCGGGGGGGCAATCCGAGCAGTACTTC,CASSLSLAGGQSEQYF
TRBJ1-5,TRBV7-2,-,-,TGTGCCAGCAGCCAGGATTACGGCAATCAGCCCCAGCATTTT,CASSQDYGNQPQHF
TRBJ2-5,TRBV12-3/TRBV12-4,-,-,TGTGCCAGCAGTTTTCAGGGTTGGGCATTACCGTACTTC,CASSFQGWALPYF
TRBJ1-2,TRBV3-1/TRBV3-2,TRBD1,-,TGTGCCAGCAGCAGGACAGGGGGCGATGGCTACACCTTC,CASSRTGGDGYTF
TRBJ1-5,TRBV20-1,-,-,TGCAGTGCTAGACAGGGCTCCCAGCATTTT,CSARQGSQHF
TRBJ1-1,TRBV30,-,few,TGTGCCTGGAGTGCGAGTACTGAAGCTTTCTTT,CAWSASTEAFF
TRBJ2-2,TRBV7-2,TRBD2,-,TGTGCCAGCAGCTTAGAGCTAGCGGGGGGACTGAACACCGGGGAGCTGTTTTTT,CASSLELAGGLNTGELFF
TRBJ1-5,TRBV5-1,-,once,TGCGCCAGCAGCATGTCAGCGGATCAGCCCCAGCATTTT,CASSMSADQPQHF